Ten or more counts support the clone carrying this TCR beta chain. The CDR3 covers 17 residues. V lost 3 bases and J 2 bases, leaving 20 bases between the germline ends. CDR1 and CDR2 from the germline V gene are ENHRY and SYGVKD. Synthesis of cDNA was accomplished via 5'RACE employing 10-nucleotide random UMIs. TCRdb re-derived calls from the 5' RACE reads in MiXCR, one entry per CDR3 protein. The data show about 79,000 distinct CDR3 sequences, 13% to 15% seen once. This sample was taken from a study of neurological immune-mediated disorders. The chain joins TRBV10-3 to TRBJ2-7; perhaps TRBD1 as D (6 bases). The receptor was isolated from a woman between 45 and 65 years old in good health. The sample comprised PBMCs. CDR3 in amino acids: CAISDPSTQGSTYEQYF. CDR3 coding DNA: TGTGCCATCAGTGACCCCTCTACGCAGGGGTCGACCTACGAGCAGTACTTC.